These 9 T cell receptor beta chains came from one sample sequenced in a study of blood T cell repertoires in COVID-19. TCRdb's table, derived via immunoSEQ multiplex PCR, lists solely in-frame clones and lacks some. The table records about 210,000 clones, approximately 80% of them present only once. The sequenced material came from peripheral blood. These TCRs come from an elderly woman with COVID-19, enrolled during active disease.

For this clone: This sample also contains other DNA sequences that code for the same CDR3. The rearrangement links TRBV5-1 to TRBJ1-1, with 8 positions matching TRBD1. V lost 4 bases to trimming and J lost 1 base; unmatched junction nucleotides: 6. CDR3 size: 15 residues. Germline V gene sequence: CDR1 SGHRS, CDR2 YFSETQ. The CDR3 sequence: CASSPQGAGNTEAFF. The CDR3 bases are TGCGCCAGCAGCCCGCAGGGGGCGGGGAACACTGAAGCTTTCTTT.

The chain combines TRBV11-2 with TRBJ1-5, with 7 bases matching TRBD1. The junction had 4 bases not matched to a gene; V was cut back by 5 bases and J by 3 bases. The CDR3 covers 14 residues. CDR1 is SGHAT, CDR2 FQNNGV, per germline. CDR3 sequence reads: CASSVGTVNQPQHF. CDR3 in DNA: TGTGCCAGCAGCGTCGGGACAGTCAATCAGCCCCAGCATTTT.

In nucleotides, the CDR3 is TGTGCCAGCAGCGTAGGAATTAGCGGGGGACGATTAGCCAAAAACATTCAGTACTTC. It is translated as CASSVGISGGRLAKNIQYF. This chain uses TRBV9 with TRBJ2-4, with 9 bases identical to TRBD2. Germline trimming cut 0 bases from V and 0 bases from J; bases unmatched to any gene: 10. This CDR3 has 19 amino acids. The germline V gene encodes CDR1 SGDLS and CDR2 YYNGEE.

The chain joins TRBV7-3 to TRBJ2-7; 12 bases are shared with TRBD1. The CDR3 covers 15 residues. CDR1 and CDR2 (germline): SGHTA, FQGTGA. Trimming removed 6 bases from V and 5 bases from J; junction bases left unmatched: 8. The CDR3: CASSENRDRGHEQYF. In DNA, the CDR3 is TGTGCCAGCAGTGAGAACCGGGACAGGGGGCACGAGCAGTACTTC.

The V gene is TRBV29-1, the J gene TRBJ1-1, with 7 bases identical to TRBD1. CDR1 is SQVTM, CDR2 ANQGSEA, per germline. CDR3 size: 13 residues. V lost 3 bases, J lost 2 bases, and 3 bases stayed unmatched. CDR3 sequence (DNA): TGCAGCGTTGAGGGGGACAGTAACACTGAAGCTTTCTTT. Protein: CSVEGDSNTEAFF.

With respect to this clone: The sample holds other DNA sequences that translate to the same CDR3. CDR3: CASSSGQSYEQYF. The CDR3 nucleotides are TGTGCCAGCAGCTCGGGACAGTCCTACGAGCAGTACTTC. The genes are TRBV28 and TRBJ2-7, with 7 bases identical to TRBD1. The CDR3 runs to 13 residues. Germline CDR1 MDHEN, CDR2 SYDVKM. V lost 6 bases to trimming and J lost 1 base; unmatched junction nucleotides: 3.

V gene TRBV4-1 combines with J gene TRBJ1-6, with 7 bases aligning to TRBD1. J gave up 5 bases and V 7 bases, and 17 bases lay outside the gene matches. The CDR3 totals 18 residues. The V gene's germline CDR1 is MGHRA and CDR2 YSYEKL. CDR3 DNA: TGCGCCAGCACCCCGGTTTGGGACAGAAGGACGGATAATTCACCCCTCCACTTT. It codes for CASTPVWDRRTDNSPLHF.

The chain uses TRBV5-1 and TRBJ2-2, with 7 nucleotides matching TRBD2. This CDR3 is built from 15 residues. Trimming at V came to 0 bases and at J to 1 base, leaving 0 bases not matched to a gene. Germline lookup yields CDR1 SGHRS and CDR2 YFSETQ. CDR3 residues: CASSLAGGNTGELFF. CDR3 DNA sequence: TGCGCCAGCAGCTTGGCGGGGGGGAACACCGGGGAGCTGTTTTTT. Drawing the rest from reference TRBV5-1 and TRBJ2-2, the complete variable domain is KAGVTQTPRYLIKTRGQQVTLSCSPISGHRSVSWYQQTPGQGLQFLFEYFSETQRNKGNFPGRFSGRQFSNSRSEMNVSTLELGDSALYLCASSLAGGNTGELFFGEGSRLTVL.

The J gene is TRBJ2-3, the V gene TRBV5-1, with D possibly TRBD2 on 5 matching bases. Germline V CDR1 and CDR2: SGHRS, YFSETQ. The CDR3 is made up of 14 amino acids. Trimming cost V 3 bases and J 2 bases, with 10 bases left between them. DNA for the CDR3: TGCGCCAGCAGCTCCCCGGACTCCACAGATACGCAGTATTTT. Translated: CASSSPDSTDTQYF.